This TCR beta chain was documented in a study of T cell responses to AZD1222 COVID-19 vaccine. Study-level findings and limits: White British ancestry dominated among donors, who included more females, and clonal diversity was possibly underestimated. Only six people who got AZD1222 tested seropositive at baseline. No day 14 peak samples; only post-peak repertoires were characterized.

Regarding this clone: Its antigen remains unknown.

Profiling relied on immunoSEQ multiplex PCR, and the TCRdb table lists in-frame clones only, not all of them. The sample lists about 69,000 clones, approximately 87% occurring once. The junction had 10 bases not matched to a gene; V was cut back by 8 bases and J by 0 bases. This CDR3 spans 15 amino acids. Germline V CDR1 and CDR2: SQVTM, ANQGSEA. Second doses were pooled across both intervals (about 4 or about 12 weeks). The sequence derives from an adult who received the AZD1222 COVID-19 vaccine. The chain couples TRBV29-1 to TRBJ2-1; TRBD1 matches 7 bases. The starting material was peripheral blood, obtained 28 days after the second AZD1222 dose. CDR3 sequence: CSSSGSGGSYNEQFF. In DNA, the CDR3 is TGCAGCTCTTCAGGGTCAGGGGGCTCCTACAATGAGCAGTTCTTC.